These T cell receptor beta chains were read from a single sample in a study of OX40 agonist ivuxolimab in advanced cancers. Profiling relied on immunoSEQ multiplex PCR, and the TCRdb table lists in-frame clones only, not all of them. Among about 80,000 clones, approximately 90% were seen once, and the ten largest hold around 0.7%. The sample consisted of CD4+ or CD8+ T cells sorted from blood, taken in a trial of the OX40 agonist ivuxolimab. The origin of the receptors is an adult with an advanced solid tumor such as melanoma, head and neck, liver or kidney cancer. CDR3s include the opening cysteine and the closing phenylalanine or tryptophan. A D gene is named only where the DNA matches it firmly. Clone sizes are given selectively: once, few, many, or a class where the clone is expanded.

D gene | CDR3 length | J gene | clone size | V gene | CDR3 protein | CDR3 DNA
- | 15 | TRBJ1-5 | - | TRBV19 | CASTPKTGGGQPQHF | TGTGCCAGTACTCCGAAGACGGGAGGGGGGCAGCCCCAGCATTTT
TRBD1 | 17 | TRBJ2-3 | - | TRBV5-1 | CASSLGITGGGTDTQYF | TGCGCCAGCAGCTTGGGAATAACAGGGGGCGGGACAGATACGCAGTATTTT
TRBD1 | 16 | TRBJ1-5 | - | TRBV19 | CASDRGTGLSNQPQHF | TGTGCCAGTGACAGGGGAACGGGGCTTAGCAATCAGCCCCAGCATTTT
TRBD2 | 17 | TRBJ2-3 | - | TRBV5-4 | CASSPGGGLAGTDTQYF | TGTGCCAGCAGCCCTGGGGGGGGACTAGCGGGCACAGATACGCAGTATTTT
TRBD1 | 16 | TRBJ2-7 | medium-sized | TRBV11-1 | CASSSTGGLLPYEQYF | TGTGCCAGCAGCTCGACAGGGGGCCTACTCCCCTACGAGCAGTACTTC
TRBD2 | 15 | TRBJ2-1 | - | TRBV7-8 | CASRVAGPGQHEQFF | TGTGCCAGCCGAGTAGCGGGCCCCGGGCAACATGAGCAGTTCTTC
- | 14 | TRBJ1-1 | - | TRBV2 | CASSDSNGNTEAFF | TGTGCCAGCAGTGATTCTAACGGGAACACTGAAGCTTTCTTT
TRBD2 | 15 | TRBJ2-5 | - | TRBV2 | CASSEVGLAGSKQYF | TGTGCCAGCAGTGAAGTGGGACTAGCGGGATCGAAACAGTACTTC
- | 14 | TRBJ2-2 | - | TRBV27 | CASTPSAGTGELFF | TGTGCCAGCACTCCGTCGGCGGGAACCGGGGAGCTGTTTTTT
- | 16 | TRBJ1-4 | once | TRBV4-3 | CASSQAPPSLNEKLFF | TGCGCCAGCAGCCAAGCCCCCCCTTCCCTTAATGAAAAACTGTTTTTT
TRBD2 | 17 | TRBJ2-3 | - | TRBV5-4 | CASSPRLAGGSTDTQYF | TGTGCCAGCAGCCCGAGACTAGCGGGAGGGAGCACAGATACGCAGTATTTT
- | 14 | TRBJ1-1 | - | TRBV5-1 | CASSHSKVNTEAFF | TGCGCCAGCAGCCATTCCAAGGTGAACACTGAAGCTTTCTTT
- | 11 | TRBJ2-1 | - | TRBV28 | CASSLHRKQFF | TGTGCCAGCAGTTTGCACAGGAAGCAGTTCTTC